What follows are 15 T cell receptor beta chains derived from one specimen sequenced in a study of CD8 T cells in ankylosing spondylitis. TCRdb processed the 5' RACE reads anew with MiXCR; each CDR3 protein has one entry. This table has tens of thousands of distinct CDR3 sequences, more than 25% appearing once. Source material: blood, either unsorted or a sorted T cell fraction (not recorded which). The receptors stem from a male donor with ankylosing spondylitis or in good health (not recorded which).

This clonotype appeared a single time. The chain employs TRBV7-8 and TRBJ2-2; D is unclear. The CDR3 runs to 15 residues. Germline CDR1 and CDR2: SGHVS and FQNEAQ. Trimming took off 2 bases at V and 6 bases at J, with 13 bases between the two ends. The CDR3 loop reads CASSLRPREPGELFF. CDR3 DNA: TGTGCCAGCAGCTTACGCCCAAGAGAGCCCGGGGAGCTGTTTTTT. The full variable domain, with the rest looked up from reference TRBV7-8 and TRBJ2-2, is GAGVSQSPRYKVAKRGQDVALRCDPISGHVSLFWYQQALGQGPEFLTYFQNEAQLDKSGLPSDRFFAERPEGSVSTLKIQRTQQEDSAVYLCASSLRPREPGELFFGEGSRLTVL.

This clonotype was found a few times. Mismatch with germline at one junction end may stem from a read error. This chain connects TRBV5-1 to TRBJ1-1; the match to TRBD1 covers 7 bases. Germline V gives CDR1 SGHRS, CDR2 YFSETQ. This CDR3 contains 13 residues. As DNA, the CDR3 is TGCGCCAGCAGCCCACCGAGACAGGGTGAGAGTGTCTTT. Translation gives CASSPPRQGESVF.

With respect to this clonotype: A much larger clonotype is one base distant, so this may be a read error. As DNA, the CDR3 is TGTGCCAGCAGCCAGGGACCCAATCAGCCCCAGCATTTT. Translated, it gives CASSQGPNQPQHF. The chain couples TRBV7-3 to TRBJ1-5, with a possible D match to TRBD1 (5 bases). The germline CDR1 and CDR2 sequences are SGHTA and FQGTGA. V was trimmed by 5 bases and J by 3 bases, leaving 8 bases between them. The CDR3 consists of 13 residues.

This clonotype was seen a few times. This rearrangement joins TRBV20-1 to TRBJ2-1; D perhaps matches TRBD1 (5 bases). The CDR3 sequence is 14 residues long. Germline V gene data show CDR1 as DFQATT and CDR2 as SNEGSKA (reference sequence). V lost 3 bases and J lost 6, with 15 bases in between. This CDR3 reads CSASGQGGGNEQFF. CDR3 DNA sequence: TGCAGTGCTAGTGGGCAGGGTGGTGGCAATGAGCAGTTCTTC.

This clonotype was counted between two and nine times. CDR3 region: CAIRDGTGSYEQYF. The CDR3 nucleotides are TGTGCCATCAGGGATGGGACAGGCTCCTACGAGCAGTACTTC. This chain connects TRBV10-3 to TRBJ2-7; 8 bases agree with TRBD1. V shed 6 bases, J shed 0 bases, and the junction held 4 bases outside the gene matches. The CDR3 spans 14 residues. CDR1 ENHRY and CDR2 SYGVKD come from the germline V gene.

The V call is TRBV5-1, the J call TRBJ2-3; the D gene is possibly TRBD1 (6 bases). Per the germline V gene, CDR1 is SGHRS and CDR2 is YFSETQ. With 0 bases removed from V and 2 bases from J, the gap between germline ends came to 13 bases. This CDR3 is built from 16 residues. In DNA form, the CDR3 reads TGCGCCAGCAGCTTGGACTGGAAGGGGGACACAGATACGCAGTATTTT. Residues: CASSLDWKGDTDTQYF.

V gene TRBV20-1 combines with J gene TRBJ2-7; possibly TRBD1 for D (6 bases). The CDR3 consists of 14 residues. Trimming cost V 3 bases and J 3 bases, with 15 bases left between them. CDR1 is DFQATT, CDR2 SNEGSKA, per germline (reference sequence). This chain's CDR3 is CSARGVGADYEQYF. The CDR3 coding sequence is TGCAGTGCTAGGGGGGTGGGGGCAGACTACGAGCAGTACTTC.

V is TRBV5-1 and J is TRBJ2-2; D is uncertain. Germline V CDR1 and CDR2: SGHRS, YFSETQ. With 2 bases removed from V and 0 bases from J, the gap between germline ends came to 5 bases. This CDR3 has 14 residues. The CDR3 region has the DNA TGCGCCAGCAGCTTACGGACGAACACCGGGGAGCTGTTTTTT. The encoded protein is CASSLRTNTGELFF.

The V gene is TRBV7-8, the J gene TRBJ1-6; D is perhaps TRBD1 (6 bases). Germline values: CDR1 SGHVS, CDR2 FQNEAQ. The CDR3 consists of 15 residues. V shed 5 bases and J shed 6 bases, with 14 bases lying between them. For the CDR3, the DNA is TGTGCCAGCAGCGGGGTCAGGGGTGGTAATTCACCCCTCCACTTT. Its protein product is CASSGVRGGNSPLHF.

The table lists this clonotype with a few counts. The V gene is TRBV20-1, the J gene TRBJ1-6; D not certain. Germline values: CDR1 DFQATT, CDR2 SNEGSKA (reference sequence). CDR3 length: 14 amino acids. V was clipped by 3 bases and J by 10 bases, with 16 bases between them. The CDR3 reads CSASPLVRESPLHF. The DNA of the CDR3 is TGCAGTGCTAGCCCTTTGGTGAGAGAATCACCCCTCCACTTT.

The chain joins TRBV5-1 to TRBJ2-5; D may be TRBD2 (6 bases). V lost 5 bases, J lost 1 base, and 12 bases lay in between. CDR1 is SGHRS, CDR2 YFSETQ, per germline. This CDR3 region has 14 residues. In DNA form, the CDR3 reads TGCGCCAGCAGTATCGGGGGTAGCCAAGAGACCCAGTACTTC. This codes for CASSIGGSQETQYF.

The gene calls are TRBV20-1 and TRBJ2-1; D is undetermined. This CDR3 region has 14 residues. V was pared by 1 base and J by 11 bases, with 18 bases between. Germline V gene data show CDR1 as DFQATT and CDR2 as SNEGSKA (reference sequence). Here the CDR3 reads CSARVKTSVRQQFF. The CDR3 DNA is TGCAGTGCTAGAGTTAAGACTTCAGTTCGTCAGCAGTTCTTC.

The chain carries TRBV7-3 and TRBJ2-3, with TRBD1 as a possible D gene (6 bases). In germline, CDR1 is SGHTA, CDR2 FQGTGA. CDR3 length: 15 residues. V shed 1 base and J shed 3 bases, with 11 bases lying between them. CDR3 sequence reads: CASSLIRGPTDTQYF. In DNA, the CDR3 is TGTGCCAGCAGCTTAATCAGGGGCCCTACAGATACGCAGTATTTT.

The V and J genes are TRBV7-6 and TRBJ2-1, with 7 nucleotides matching TRBD1. This CDR3 contains 16 residues. The germline V gene encodes CDR1 SGHVS and CDR2 FNYEAQ. J lost 0 bases, V lost 3 bases, and 5 bases had no gene match. The CDR3 is CASSLSSGGSYNEQFF. The DNA for the CDR3 is TGTGCCAGCAGCTTGTCCTCAGGGGGCTCCTACAATGAGCAGTTCTTC.

The chain carries TRBV5-1 and TRBJ2-3; 7 bases map to TRBD2. This CDR3 has 15 residues. With 0 bases clipped from V and 1 base from J, the junction kept 2 bases outside the gene matches. Per the germline V gene, CDR1 is SGHRS and CDR2 is YFSETQ. CDR3 DNA sequence: TGCGCCAGCAGCTTGGATCGGGGGGGCACAGATACGCAGTATTTT. It specifies CASSLDRGGTDTQYF.